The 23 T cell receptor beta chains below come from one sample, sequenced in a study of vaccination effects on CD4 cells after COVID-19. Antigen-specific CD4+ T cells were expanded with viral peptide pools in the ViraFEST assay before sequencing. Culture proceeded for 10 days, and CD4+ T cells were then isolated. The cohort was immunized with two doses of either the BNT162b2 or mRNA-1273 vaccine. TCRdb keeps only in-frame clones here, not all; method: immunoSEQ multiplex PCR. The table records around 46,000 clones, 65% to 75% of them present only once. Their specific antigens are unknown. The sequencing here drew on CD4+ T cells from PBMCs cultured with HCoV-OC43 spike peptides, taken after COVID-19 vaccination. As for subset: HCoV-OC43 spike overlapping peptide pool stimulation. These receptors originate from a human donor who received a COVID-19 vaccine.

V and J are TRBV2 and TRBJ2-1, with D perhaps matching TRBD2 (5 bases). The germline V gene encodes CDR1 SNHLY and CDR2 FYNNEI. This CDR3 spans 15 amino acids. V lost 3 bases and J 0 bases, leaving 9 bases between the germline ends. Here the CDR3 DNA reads TGTGCCAGCAGTGACGAGCGGAGCTCCTACAATGAGCAGTTCTTC. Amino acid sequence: CASSDERSSYNEQFF.

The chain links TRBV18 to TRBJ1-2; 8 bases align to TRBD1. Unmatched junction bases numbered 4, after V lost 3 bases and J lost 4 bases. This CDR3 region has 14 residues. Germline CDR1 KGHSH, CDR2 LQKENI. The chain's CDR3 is CASSPMDRAYGYTF. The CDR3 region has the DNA TGTGCCAGCTCACCGATGGACAGGGCCTATGGCTACACCTTC. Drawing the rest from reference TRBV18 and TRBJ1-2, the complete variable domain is NAGVMQNPRHLVRRRGQEARLRCSPMKGHSHVYWYRQLPEEGLKFMVYLQKENIIDESGMPKERFSAEFPKEGPSILRIQQVVRGDSAAYFCASSPMDRAYGYTFGSGTRLTVV.

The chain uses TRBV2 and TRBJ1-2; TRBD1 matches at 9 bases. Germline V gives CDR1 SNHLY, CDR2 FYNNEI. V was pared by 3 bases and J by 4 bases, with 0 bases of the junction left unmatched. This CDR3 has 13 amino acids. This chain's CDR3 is CASSEDRGYGYTF. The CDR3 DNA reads TGTGCCAGCAGTGAGGACAGGGGCTATGGCTACACCTTC.

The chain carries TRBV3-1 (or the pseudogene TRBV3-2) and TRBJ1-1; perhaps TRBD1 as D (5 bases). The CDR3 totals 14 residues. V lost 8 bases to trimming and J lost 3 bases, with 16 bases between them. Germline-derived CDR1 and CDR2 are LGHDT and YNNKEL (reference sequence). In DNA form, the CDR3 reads TGTGCCAGCGGGTTAAGGGGTTCTGACACTGAAGCTTTCTTT. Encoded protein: CASGLRGSDTEAFF.

CDR3 nucleotides: TGTGCCATCAACGAGGACAGGGGCTTTTCCGAGGATACGCAGTATTTT. Its translation: CAINEDRGFSEDTQYF. This rearrangement joins TRBV10-3 to TRBJ2-3; 9 bases are shared with TRBD1. CDR3 length: 16 amino acids. CDR1 ENHRY and CDR2 SYGVKD come from the germline V gene. V lost 7 bases and J lost 6; bases outside the gene matches: 14.

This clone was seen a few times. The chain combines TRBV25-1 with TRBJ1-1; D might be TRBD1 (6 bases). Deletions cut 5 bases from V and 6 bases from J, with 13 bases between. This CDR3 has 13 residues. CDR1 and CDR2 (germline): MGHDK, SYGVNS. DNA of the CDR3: TGTGCCAGCAGTACCTTTGGGGGCGCTGAAGCTTTCTTT. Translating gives CASSTFGGAEAFF.

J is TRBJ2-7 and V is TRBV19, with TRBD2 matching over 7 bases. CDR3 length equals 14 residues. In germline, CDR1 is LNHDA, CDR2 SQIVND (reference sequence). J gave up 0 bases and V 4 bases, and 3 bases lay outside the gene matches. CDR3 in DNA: TGTGCCAGTAGTACAAGCGGGAACTCCTACGAGCAGTACTTC. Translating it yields CASSTSGNSYEQYF.

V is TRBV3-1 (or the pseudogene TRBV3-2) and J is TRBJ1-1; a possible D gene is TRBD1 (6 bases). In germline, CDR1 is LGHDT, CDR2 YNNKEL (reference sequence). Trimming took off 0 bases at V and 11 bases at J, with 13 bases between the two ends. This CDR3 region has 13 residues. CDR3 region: CASSQDNRQGAFF. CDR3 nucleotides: TGTGCCAGCAGCCAAGATAATCGGCAGGGGGCTTTCTTT.

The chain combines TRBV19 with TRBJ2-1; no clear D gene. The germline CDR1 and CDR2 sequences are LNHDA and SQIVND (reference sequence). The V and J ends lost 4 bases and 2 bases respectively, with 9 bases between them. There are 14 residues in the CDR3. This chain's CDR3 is CASSSDRTYNEQFF. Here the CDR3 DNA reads TGTGCCAGTAGTAGCGATAGGACCTACAATGAGCAGTTCTTC.

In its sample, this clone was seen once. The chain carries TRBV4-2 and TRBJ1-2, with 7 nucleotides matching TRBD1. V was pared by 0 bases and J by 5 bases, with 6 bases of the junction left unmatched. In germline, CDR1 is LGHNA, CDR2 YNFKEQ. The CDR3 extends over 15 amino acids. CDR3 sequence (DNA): TGTGCCAGCAGCCAAGATGTGACAGGGAGGTATGGCTACACCTTC. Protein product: CASSQDVTGRYGYTF.

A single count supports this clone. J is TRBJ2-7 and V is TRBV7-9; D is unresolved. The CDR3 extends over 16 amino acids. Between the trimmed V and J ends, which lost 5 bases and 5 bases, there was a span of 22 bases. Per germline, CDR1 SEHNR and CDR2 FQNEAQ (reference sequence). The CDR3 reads CASSPHPRLGGNEQYF. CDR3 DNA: TGTGCCAGCAGCCCTCATCCACGACTCGGCGGAAACGAGCAGTACTTC.

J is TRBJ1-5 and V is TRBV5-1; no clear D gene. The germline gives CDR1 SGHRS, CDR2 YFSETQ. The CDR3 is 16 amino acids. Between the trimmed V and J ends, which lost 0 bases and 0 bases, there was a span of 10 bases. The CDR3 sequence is CASSLAGSFSNQPQHF. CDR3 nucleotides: TGCGCCAGCAGCTTGGCGGGGTCTTTTAGCAATCAGCCCCAGCATTTT.

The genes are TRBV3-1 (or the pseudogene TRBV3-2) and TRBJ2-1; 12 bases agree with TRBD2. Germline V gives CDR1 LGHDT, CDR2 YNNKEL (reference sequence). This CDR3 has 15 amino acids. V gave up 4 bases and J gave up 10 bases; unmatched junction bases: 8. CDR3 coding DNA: TGTGCCAGCAGCCCGACTAGCGGGGGCTCGGCAGAGCAGTTCTTC. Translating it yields CASSPTSGGSAEQFF.

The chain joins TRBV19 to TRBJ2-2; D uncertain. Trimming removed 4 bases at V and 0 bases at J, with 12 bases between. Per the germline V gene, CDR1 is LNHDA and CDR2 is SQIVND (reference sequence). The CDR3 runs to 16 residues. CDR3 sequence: CASSTQLYTNTGELFF. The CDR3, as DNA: TGTGCCAGTAGTACGCAGTTATATACGAACACCGGGGAGCTGTTTTTT.

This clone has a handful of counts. This chain's CDR3 is CASSFPLGVNEQYF. CDR3 DNA: TGTGCCAGCAGCTTCCCCTTGGGGGTTAACGAGCAGTACTTC. This sequence joins TRBV7-2 and TRBJ2-7; either TRBD1 or TRBD2 may fit D (5 bases each). There are 14 residues in the CDR3. Trimming removed 3 bases at V and 5 bases at J, with 14 bases between. CDR1 SGHTA and CDR2 FQGNSA come from the germline V gene.

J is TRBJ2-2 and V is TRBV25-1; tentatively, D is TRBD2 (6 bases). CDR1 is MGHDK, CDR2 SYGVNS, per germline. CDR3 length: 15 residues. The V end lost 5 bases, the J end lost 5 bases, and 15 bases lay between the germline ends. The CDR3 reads CASSNPGSRTGELFF. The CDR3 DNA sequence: TGTGCCAGCAGTAACCCCGGGAGCCGAACCGGGGAGCTGTTTTTT.

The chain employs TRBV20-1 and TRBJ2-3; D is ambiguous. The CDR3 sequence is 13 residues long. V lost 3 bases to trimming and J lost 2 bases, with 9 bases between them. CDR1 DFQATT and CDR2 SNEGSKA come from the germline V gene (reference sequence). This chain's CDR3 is CSASNRLTDTQYF. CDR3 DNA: TGCAGTGCTAGTAACAGACTCACAGATACGCAGTATTTT.

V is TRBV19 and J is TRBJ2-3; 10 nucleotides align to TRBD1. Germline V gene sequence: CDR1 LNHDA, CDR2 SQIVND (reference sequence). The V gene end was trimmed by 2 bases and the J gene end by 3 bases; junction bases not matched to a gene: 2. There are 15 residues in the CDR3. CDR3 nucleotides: TGTGCCAGTAGTATAAGGACAGGGGGAACAGATACGCAGTATTTT. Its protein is CASSIRTGGTDTQYF.

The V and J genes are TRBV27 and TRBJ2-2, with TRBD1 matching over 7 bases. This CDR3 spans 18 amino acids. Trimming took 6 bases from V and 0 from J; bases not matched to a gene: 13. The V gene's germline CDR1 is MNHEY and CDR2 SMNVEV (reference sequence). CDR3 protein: CASRPSLGQGANTGELFF. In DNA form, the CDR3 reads TGTGCCAGCAGACCTAGTTTGGGCCAGGGGGCGAACACCGGGGAGCTGTTTTTT.

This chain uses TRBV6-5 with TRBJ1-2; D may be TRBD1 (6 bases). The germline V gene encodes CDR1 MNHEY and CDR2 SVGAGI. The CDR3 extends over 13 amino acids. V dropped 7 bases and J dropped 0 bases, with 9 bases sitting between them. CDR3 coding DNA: TGTGCCAGCACCCCAGGGGCTAACTATGGCTACACCTTC. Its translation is CASTPGANYGYTF.

The CDR3 region has the DNA TGTGCCAGCAGTTACTCACATTCTGGAAACACCATATATTTT. Encoded protein: CASSYSHSGNTIYF. The rearrangement links TRBV6-5 to TRBJ1-3; D not certain. The V gene's germline CDR1 is MNHEY and CDR2 SVGAGI. The V gene lost 0 bases and the J gene lost 1 base, with 4 bases spanning the gap. This CDR3 is 14 amino acids long.

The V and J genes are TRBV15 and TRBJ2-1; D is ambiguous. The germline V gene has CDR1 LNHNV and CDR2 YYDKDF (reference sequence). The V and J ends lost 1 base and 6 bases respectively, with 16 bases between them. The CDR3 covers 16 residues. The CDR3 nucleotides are TGTGCCACCAGCAGAGCTCCCCTGACCACGGGCAATGAGCAGTTCTTC. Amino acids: CATSRAPLTTGNEQFF.

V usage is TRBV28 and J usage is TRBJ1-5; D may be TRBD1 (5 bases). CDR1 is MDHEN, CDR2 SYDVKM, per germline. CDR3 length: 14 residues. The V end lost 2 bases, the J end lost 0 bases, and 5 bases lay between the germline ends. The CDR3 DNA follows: TGTGCCAGCAGTTTAGGGGGTAGCAATCAGCCCCAGCATTTT. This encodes CASSLGGSNQPQHF.